The 8 T cell receptor beta chains presented below share a single source sample, sequenced in a study of identical twins. TCRdb analysed the 5' RACE reads with MiXCR anew, one entry per CDR3 protein. The repertoire holds fewer than 250,000 distinct CDR3 sequences, with 7.5% as singletons. In addition, the sample was reused for a study of yellow fever vaccine responses in identical twins.

Sequencing used CD8+ T cells sorted from blood. Source of these receptors: a woman aged 18-30 years in good health.

The rearrangement links TRBV7-8 to TRBJ1-1; D is possibly TRBD1 (6 bases). Trimming took 1 base from V and 5 from J, leaving 14 bases between them. The CDR3 is 15 residues long. In germline, CDR1 is SGHVS, CDR2 FQNEAQ. The CDR3 region is CASSLGRGPGTEAFF. The CDR3 bases are TGTGCCAGCAGCTTAGGCCGGGGGCCGGGGACTGAAGCTTTCTTT. Based on the CDR3 plus reference TRBV7-8 and TRBJ1-1, the full variable domain is GAGVSQSPRYKVAKRGQDVALRCDPISGHVSLFWYQQALGQGPEFLTYFQNEAQLDKSGLPSDRFFAERPEGSVSTLKIQRTQQEDSAVYLCASSLGRGPGTEAFFGQGTRLTVV.

This clonotype was seen a few times. The chain combines TRBV6-5 with TRBJ1-4; 8 bases agree with TRBD1. CDR3 length: 14 amino acids. Per the germline V gene, CDR1 is MNHEY and CDR2 is SVGAGI. The V and J ends lost 0 bases and 6 bases, in that order; junction bases with no gene match: 0. The CDR3 DNA follows: TGTGCCAGCAGTTACTCGACAGGGGATGAAAAACTGTTTTTT. Translation: CASSYSTGDEKLFF.

The table lists this clonotype with many counts. This chain connects TRBV10-3 to TRBJ2-7, with D tentatively TRBD1 (5 bases). CDR1 and CDR2 (germline): ENHRY, SYGVKD. The CDR3 runs 16 residues. V gave up 4 bases and J gave up 4 bases, with 20 bases separating them. The CDR3: CAISGPFVGLEYEQYF. CDR3 sequence (DNA): TGTGCCATCAGTGGACCGTTCGTGGGGCTGGAGTACGAGCAGTACTTC.

The chain joins TRBV29-1 to TRBJ2-7; unclear D gene. Trimming removed 0 bases from V and 3 bases from J, with 6 bases in between. The germline V gene encodes CDR1 SQVTM and CDR2 ANQGSEA. CDR3 size: 12 residues. Here the CDR3 reads CSVEDRYYEQYF. The CDR3 coding sequence is TGCAGCGTTGAAGACAGGTACTACGAGCAGTACTTC.

This clonotype appeared many times. The chain couples TRBV12-3 or TRBV12-4 to TRBJ1-1; D gene ambiguous. Trimming removed 6 bases from V and 1 base from J, with 21 bases in between. This CDR3 contains 17 residues. CDR3 loop: CASSLKSTPLKNTEAFF. CDR3 coding DNA: TGTGCCAGCAGCTTGAAGTCGACGCCGTTAAAGAACACTGAAGCTTTCTTT.

This clonotype has ten or more counts. This sequence joins TRBV20-1 and TRBJ2-1; no reliable D call. The CDR3 runs to 13 residues. V lost 6 bases and J lost 4, with 13 bases in between. The V gene's germline CDR1 is DFQATT and CDR2 SNEGSKA (reference sequence). CDR3 region: CSATTVEYNEQFF. The DNA for the CDR3 is TGCAGTGCCACGACGGTAGAATACAATGAGCAGTTCTTC.

This clonotype was seen more than once but under ten times. This chain joins TRBV27 and TRBJ1-1; D is uncertain. V lost 2 bases, J lost 5 bases, and 12 bases lay in between. From germline, CDR1 is MNHEY and CDR2 SMNVEV (reference sequence). The CDR3 contains 14 residues. The CDR3, as DNA: TGTGCCAGCAGTTTAGTGCGCGCGGGAACTGAAGCTTTCTTT. This sequence encodes CASSLVRAGTEAFF.

The chain recombines TRBV4-1 with TRBJ1-1; D not resolved. Trimming stripped 1 base from V and 0 bases from J, with 6 bases between. This CDR3 is built from 14 residues. Germline loops: CDR1 MGHRA, CDR2 YSYEKL. The CDR3 spells CASSQVGVNTEAFF. The CDR3 DNA reads as TGCGCCAGCAGCCAAGTTGGAGTGAACACTGAAGCTTTCTTT.